The sequence of this T cell receptor beta chain was determined in a study of response to subunit inactivated influenza vaccine. Study-level results: The authors proposed limited new T cell recruitment per seasonal influenza vaccination.

Using its own MiXCR run on the RT-PCR reads, TCRdb lists one record per CDR3 protein. Altogether 500,000 to 550,000 distinct CDR3 sequences are present, 6.5% to 8% being singletons, with the ten largest covering 10% to 15%. On this clonotype: Its matching antigen is unknown.

Germline assignment: CDR1 MNHEY and CDR2 SVGAGI. Trimming took 4 bases from V and 5 from J, leaving 18 bases between them. The CDR3 has 16 amino acids. This chain uses TRBV6-5 with TRBJ2-1; possible D gene TRBD1, 5 bases. The sequence came from a man between 50 and 75 years old who received an inactivated influenza vaccine. The sample in question was PBMCs from blood, obtained less than 30 months after vaccination. The CDR3 region is CASSSTGHPWDNEQFF. The CDR3 DNA reads TGTGCCAGCAGTTCCACCGGACATCCATGGGACAATGAGCAGTTCTTC.